This T cell receptor (beta chain) was documented in a study of preoperative IRX-2 immunotherapy in early breast cancer. Regarding this clone: The junction differs from germline at one of its ends, possibly a read error.

Treatment of the sample: preoperative locoregional IRX-2 cytokine immunotherapy. Germline V gene sequence: CDR1 MNHGY, CDR2 SAAAGT. This CDR3 contains 14 residues. Repertoires were generated with immunoSEQ multiplex PCR, while TCRdb's copy carries only in-frame clones and drops some. This sample has more than 30,000 clones, with roughly 89% found just once. Sample: tumor tissue, taken after IRX-2 immunotherapy. The clonotype originates from a human donor with breast cancer. This chain links TRBV6-8 with TRBJ2-1, with D perhaps TRBD2 (6 bases). The CDR3: CAISDSVGGNEQFF. CDR3 nucleotide sequence: TGTGCCATCAGTGACTCAGTCGGGGGCAATGAGCAGTTCTTC.